These T cell receptor beta chains were read from a single sample in a study of immune characterization of retroperitoneal liposarcoma. TCRdb independently ran MiXCR on the PCR reads; one entry per CDR3 protein. The data show roughly 4,000 distinct CDR3 sequences, with about a third seen just once and under 35% held by the top ten. Sequences were obtained from tumor tissue. The receptors were gathered from a male donor with retroperitoneal liposarcoma. CDR3s include the opening cysteine and the closing phenylalanine or tryptophan. The D gene is left open where the match is weak. A clone size is listed for some rows: how often the clone was seen (once, few, many), or a class if it is expanded.

size	D	length	V	J	DNA	CDR3
many	TRBD2	12	TRBV5-5	TRBJ2-7	TGTGCCAGCAAGGGACTATCCTACGAGCAGTACTTC	CASKGLSYEQYF
many	.	14	TRBV7-6	TRBJ2-3	TGTGCCAGCAGCCGACTAGGGGGCACAGATACGCAGTATTTT	CASSRLGGTDTQYF
many	TRBD2	16	TRBV5-4	TRBJ2-5	TGTGCCAGCAGCTTTGCCGGCGGGGGGATGGGGCAGACCCAGTACTTC	CASSFAGGGMGQTQYF
few	.	16	TRBV24-1	TRBJ2-5	TGTGCCACCAGTGATCCCCGAGGGGGGGCCCAAGAGACCCAGTACTTC	CATSDPRGGAQETQYF
.	.	13	TRBV6-1	TRBJ1-1	TGTGCCAGCTTGATCCGGGGGAACACTGAAGCTTTCTTT	CASLIRGNTEAFF
.	.	13	TRBV12-3/TRBV12-4	TRBJ1-1	TGTGCCAGCAGTAGACAGCGAAACACTGAAGCTTTCTTT	CASSRQRNTEAFF
few	.	15	TRBV7-6	TRBJ1-6	TGTGCCAGCAGCTTAGTCGGTCAGGGGAATTCACCCCTCCACTTT	CASSLVGQGNSPLHF
.	.	15	TRBV6-1	TRBJ1-1	TGTGCCAGCAGTGAAGGGCAGGGGCAGGACACTGAAGCTTTCTTT	CASSEGQGQDTEAFF
few	.	12	TRBV12-5	TRBJ2-2	TGTGCTAGTGGTTTAATTCCCGGGGAGCTGTTTTTT	CASGLIPGELFF
.	.	14	TRBV6-6	TRBJ2-3	TGTGCCAGCAGTCAGACGAAGGGGGGAAGTGCGCAGTATTTT	CASSQTKGGSAQYF
.	.	15	TRBV6-1	TRBJ1-1	TGTGCCAGCAGTGAAAGGAAGGGGTTGGAGACTGAAGCTTTCTTT	CASSERKGLETEAFF
many	.	14	TRBV6-4	TRBJ2-1	TGTGCCAGCAGTGACTCGGGGGAAGCGGGTGAGCAGTTCTTC	CASSDSGEAGEQFF
medium-sized	TRBD2	16	TRBV12-3/TRBV12-4	TRBJ2-1	TGTGCCAGCAGCTATGAGACTAGCGGGAGAAACAATGAGCAGTTCTTC	CASSYETSGRNNEQFF
many	TRBD2	17	TRBV7-2	TRBJ2-5	TGTGCCAGCAGCTTATCCGGGACTAGCGGGAGTATGAAGACCCAGTACTTC	CASSLSGTSGSMKTQYF
.	TRBD2	16	TRBV6-6	TRBJ2-5	TGTGCCAGCAGTGATGTGCTAGCGGGGGCTACGGAGACCCAGTACTTC	CASSDVLAGATETQYF
.	.	13	TRBV11-3	TRBJ2-1	TGTGCCAGCAGCTTAGGGGGGGCCAATGAGCAGTTCTTC	CASSLGGANEQFF
few	.	14	TRBV3-1	TRBJ1-2	TGTGCCAGCAGCCAAGAAGCGGTTAACTATGGCTACACCTTC	CASSQEAVNYGYTF
few	.	19	TRBV5-6	TRBJ2-6	TGTGCCAGCACCTATATTGTAGGCAGGGAGGCGTCTGGGGCCAACGTCCTGACTTTC	CASTYIVGREASGANVLTF
many	.	12	TRBV6-1	TRBJ1-5	TGTGCCAGCAGTGAAGCCGCGGGAGCCCAGCATTTT	CASSEAAGAQHF
few	TRBD2	19	TRBV5-1	TRBJ2-3	TGCGCCAGCAGCTCGACCCTCTTAGCGGGAGGAGCTAGCACAGATACGCAGTATTTT	CASSSTLLAGGASTDTQYF
.	.	13	TRBV6-1	TRBJ1-2	TGTGCCAGCAGTGACAGGGATGGCTATGGCTACACCTTC	CASSDRDGYGYTF
.	TRBD1	15	TRBV10-2	TRBJ2-7	TGCGCCAGCATGCGCCGGGACAGTTCCTACAATGAGCAGTACTTC	CASMRRDSSYNEQYF
.	TRBD1	16	TRBV6-1	TRBJ2-1	TGTGCCAGCAGTTCCGGGGGACAGGGGTCTGGGGAGACCCAGTTCTTC	CASSSGGQGSGETQFF
.	.	14	TRBV19	TRBJ2-7	TGTGCCAGTAGTTGGGGGGATGGATCCTACGAGCAGTACTTC	CASSWGDGSYEQYF
few	.	13	TRBV6-1	TRBJ1-1	TGTGCCAGCAGTAAGGGGGAAAACACTGAAGCTTTCTTT	CASSKGENTEAFF
few	TRBD1	14	TRBV6-8	TRBJ2-7	TGTGCCAGCAGACGGGACAGGAGGGCCCACGAGCAGTACTTC	CASRRDRRAHEQYF
.	TRBD1	15	TRBV6-6	TRBJ2-3	TGTGCCAGCAGTTACTCGACAGGGATCACAGATACGCAGTATTTT	CASSYSTGITDTQYF